One and the same sample provided the 26 T cell receptor beta chains below, sequenced in a study of post-analysis software for immune sequencing data. Prepared libraries of TCR beta cDNA carried unique molecular identifiers. A single record per CDR3 protein comes from TCRdb applying MiXCR to the PCR reads. The data hold some 700,000 distinct CDR3 sequences, with over 45% observed a single time. General study findings and limits: In patients, five or six TRBV segments were more frequent than in controls, with TRBV5-6, TRBV5-1 and TRBV20-1 among them.

Which antigens these TCRs recognize remains unknown. The specimen sequenced was blood. These receptors were taken from a girl aged 2-10 years with multiple sclerosis.

The V gene is TRBV7-2, the J gene TRBJ2-1; 12 bases align to TRBD2. The trim removed 5 bases at V and 3 bases at J, leaving 11 bases unmatched. Germline assignment: CDR1 SGHTA and CDR2 FQGNSA. The CDR3 is made up of 18 amino acids. CDR3 sequence reads: CASSRPLAGGPYYNEQFF. In DNA form, the CDR3 reads TGTGCCAGCAGCCGACCTCTAGCGGGAGGGCCCTACTACAATGAGCAGTTCTTC.

In its sample, this clonotype was seen a few times. The CDR3 is CASSQLPAGTTDTQYF. As DNA, the CDR3 is TGTGCCAGCAGCCAGCTGCCCGCGGGGACCACAGATACGCAGTATTTT. J is TRBJ2-3 and V is TRBV11-2; the D gene is possibly TRBD2 (6 bases). V was pared by 5 bases and J by 2 bases, with 17 bases between. CDR1 SGHAT and CDR2 FQNNGV come from the germline V gene. CDR3 length equals 16 residues.

The V call is TRBV9, the J call TRBJ1-1; D is undetermined. CDR1 is SGDLS, CDR2 YYNGEE, per germline. The germline V and J ends were trimmed by 3 bases and 3 bases, with 9 bases remaining between them. The CDR3 totals 13 residues. The CDR3 DNA is TGTGCCAGCAGCGGCCTCATGGACACTGAAGCTTTCTTT. Its translation is CASSGLMDTEAFF.

The rearrangement links TRBV10-3 to TRBJ2-7; tentatively, D is TRBD1 (6 bases). The germline V gene has CDR1 ENHRY and CDR2 SYGVKD. The CDR3 loop spans 14 amino acids. Deletions cut 0 bases from V and 1 base from J, with 7 bases between. CDR3 sequence reads: CAISESGTSYEQYF. The CDR3 nucleotides are TGTGCCATCAGTGAGTCCGGGACATCCTACGAGCAGTACTTC.

The V and J genes are TRBV29-1 and TRBJ2-1, with 8 bases that match TRBD2. This CDR3 region has 15 residues. Per germline, CDR1 SQVTM and CDR2 ANQGSEA. V shed 3 bases and J 2 bases; nucleotides not matched to a gene: 6. The CDR3 DNA is TGCAGCGTTGAGTCCGGGAGGGCCGCCTACAATGAGCAGTTCTTC. Translation gives CSVESGRAAYNEQFF.

The table lists this clonotype with many counts. The chain has TRBV5-1 and TRBJ2-6; D unresolved. Trimming cost V 0 bases and J 0 bases, with 4 bases left between them. The CDR3 sequence is 15 residues long. Per germline, CDR1 SGHRS and CDR2 YFSETQ. The CDR3 reads CASSLDVSGANVLTF. The CDR3 nucleotides read TGCGCCAGCAGCTTGGACGTCTCTGGGGCCAACGTCCTGACTTTC.

This clonotype occurred a few times. The V gene is TRBV5-5, the J gene TRBJ2-1, with 8 bases identical to TRBD2. The J segment lost 0 bases and the V segment lost 1 base, leaving 6 bases of the junction unmatched. The CDR3 consists of 17 residues. CDR1 SGHKS and CDR2 YYEKEE come from the germline V gene (reference sequence). CDR3 DNA: TGTGCCAGCAGCTTGACGGCTCTAGCGGGCTCCTACAATGAGCAGTTCTTC. Protein: CASSLTALAGSYNEQFF.

The chain joins TRBV29-1 to TRBJ1-1; D gene unclear. This CDR3 has 13 residues. V lost 2 bases and J lost 2, with 9 bases in between. Per germline, CDR1 SQVTM and CDR2 ANQGSEA. CDR3 DNA: TGCAGCGTTGAAAGGAGTACAAACACTGAAGCTTTCTTT. Translating it yields CSVERSTNTEAFF.

The chain employs TRBV7-2 and TRBJ2-3; 9 bases are shared with TRBD1. The length of the CDR3 is 14 residues. Germline CDR1 and CDR2: SGHTA and FQGNSA. The junction had 6 bases not matched to a gene; V was cut back by 6 bases and J by 5 bases. The chain's CDR3 is CASRERQGGDTQYF. CDR3 nucleotide sequence: TGTGCCAGCAGGGAAAGACAGGGGGGAGATACGCAGTATTTT.

Remarks on this clonotype: At one of its ends the junction is not consistent with the germline gene, which may arise from a read error. This chain links TRBV7-8 with TRBJ2-6, with D perhaps matching TRBD1 (5 bases). Germline lookup yields CDR1 SGHVS and CDR2 FQNEAQ. This CDR3 is built from 15 residues. The CDR3 loop reads CASSFGSSGANVRTF. CDR3 bases: TGTGCCAGCAGCTTTGGCAGCTCTGGGGCCAACGTCCGGACTTTC. The full variable domain, completed using reference TRBV7-8 and TRBJ2-6, is GAGVSQSPRYKVAKRGQDVALRCDPISGHVSLFWYQQALGQGPEFLTYFQNEAQLDKSGLPSDRFFAERPEGSVSTLKIQRTQQEDSAVYLCASSFGSSGANVRTFGAGSRLTVL.

V usage is TRBV7-9 and J usage is TRBJ2-5; no definite D call. The CDR3 is 14 amino acids. The ends were cut back, 0 bases at V and 4 bases at J, with 9 bases in the middle. The germline gives CDR1 SEHNR, CDR2 FQNEAQ (reference sequence). The CDR3 is CASSLARFIETQYF. CDR3 DNA sequence: TGTGCCAGCAGCTTAGCCCGATTTATAGAGACCCAGTACTTC.

V gene TRBV7-9 combines with J gene TRBJ1-5; D is uncertain. Per the germline V gene, CDR1 is SEHNR and CDR2 is FQNEAQ (reference sequence). The CDR3 is 14 residues long. The V end lost 0 bases, the J end lost 7 bases, and 10 bases lay between the germline ends. In nucleotides, the CDR3 is TGTGCCAGCAGCTTAGCGGGAAAGGGCCAGCCCCAGCATTTT. It yields the protein CASSLAGKGQPQHF.

This clonotype was picked up a small number of times. DNA of the CDR3: TGCAGTGCGCCACTCGCCCCAGAGACCCAGTACTTC. Protein sequence: CSAPLAPETQYF. V and J are TRBV20-1 and TRBJ2-5, with unresolved D. The CDR3 contains 12 residues. Germline assignment: CDR1 DFQATT and CDR2 SNEGSKA (reference sequence). The V end was cut by 6 bases, the J end by 4 bases, with 12 bases between.

The chain links TRBV13 to TRBJ1-2, with a weak D call TRBD1 (6 bases). Trimming shortened V by 4 bases and J by 6 bases, and 21 bases separated the two germline ends. Germline V gene data show CDR1 as PRHDT and CDR2 as FYEKMQ (reference sequence). The CDR3 length is 16 residues. The CDR3 bases are TGTGCCAGCAGCTCTACAGGGTTTAAGGACGAAAATGGCTACACCTTC. It specifies CASSSTGFKDENGYTF.

The chain is built from TRBV9 and TRBJ2-7, with D possibly being TRBD1 (7 bases). This CDR3 has 15 residues. The V gene's germline CDR1 is SGDLS and CDR2 YYNGEE. V was pared by 2 bases and J by 3 bases, with 15 bases between. CDR3 protein: CASSVEGAGGYEQYF. CDR3 DNA sequence: TGTGCCAGCAGCGTGGAGGGGGCTGGAGGCTACGAGCAGTACTTC.

V is TRBV29-1 and J is TRBJ2-1; weak D call: TRBD1 (5 bases). Germline loops: CDR1 SQVTM, CDR2 ANQGSEA. V lost 0 bases and J 2 bases, leaving 11 bases between the germline ends. The CDR3 has 15 amino acids. The CDR3 here is CSVEEDGATYNEQFF. CDR3 coding DNA: TGCAGCGTTGAAGAGGATGGGGCTACCTACAATGAGCAGTTCTTC.

V and J are TRBV15 and TRBJ2-5; D perhaps matches TRBD2 (5 bases). Germline lookup yields CDR1 LNHNV and CDR2 YYDKDF (reference sequence). The CDR3 length is 15 residues. V shed 4 bases and J shed 1 base, with 13 bases lying between them. CDR3 nucleotides: TGTGCCACCAGCACGGGGTACCCAGGCCAAGAGACCCAGTACTTC. Residues: CATSTGYPGQETQYF.

The J gene is TRBJ2-1, the V gene TRBV7-9, with TRBD1 as a possible D gene (6 bases). The better agreement between TRBJ2-7 and the DNA end casts doubt on the J call. CDR1 is SEHNR, CDR2 FQNEAQ, per germline (reference sequence). The CDR3 totals 15 residues. The CDR3 DNA reads as TGTGCCAGCAGCTCTGGGACAACCTTCTATGAGGAGCAGTACTTC. Its translation is CASSSGTTFYEEQYF.

This chain joins TRBV6-2 or TRBV6-3 and TRBJ2-5; TRBD2 agrees at 10 bases. The CDR3 runs to 15 residues. Germline V gene sequence: CDR1 MNHEY, CDR2 SVGEGT. Trimming removed 2 bases from V and 3 bases from J; junction bases left unmatched: 3. The DNA of the CDR3 is TGTGCCAGCAGTTACGGCGGACTAGCGGAAGAGACCCAGTACTTC. It codes for CASSYGGLAEETQYF.

The chain carries TRBV5-1 and TRBJ2-5; 10 bases are shared with TRBD1. The DNA end lines up better with TRBJ2-7; the J call may be wrong. The CDR3 consists of 13 residues. Germline values: CDR1 SGHRS, CDR2 YFSETQ. DNA of the CDR3: TGCGCCAGCAGCTCCGGGACAGGGGTCGAGCAGTACTTC. Encoded protein: CASSSGTGVEQYF.

J is TRBJ1-1 and V is TRBV29-1; D uncertain. Trimming removed 4 bases from V and 6 bases from J, with 3 bases in between. The germline CDR1 and CDR2 sequences are SQVTM and ANQGSEA. There are 9 residues in the CDR3. Here the CDR3 DNA reads TGCAGCGTTGGCCCTGAAGCTTTCTTT. Translation gives CSVGPEAFF.

The chain combines TRBV20-1 with TRBJ1-2; 7 bases agree with TRBD1. Germline lookup yields CDR1 DFQATT and CDR2 SNEGSKA (reference sequence). The CDR3 extends over 15 amino acids. Unmatched junction bases numbered 12, after V lost 6 bases and J lost 2 bases. The CDR3 nucleotides are TGCAGTGCCCGGACAGGACAGCGGAGAAACTATGGCTACACCTTC. It yields the protein CSARTGQRRNYGYTF.

This clonotype has more than one count but fewer than ten. This chain links TRBV2 with TRBJ2-5; D may be TRBD2 (6 bases). Germline CDR1 reads SNHLY; CDR2 reads FYNNEI. Trimming removed 8 bases from V and 2 bases from J, with 12 bases in between. The CDR3 length is 13 residues. CDR3 region: CASYRELQETQYF. CDR3 nucleotide sequence: TGTGCCAGCTACCGGGAGTTACAAGAGACCCAGTACTTC.

The chain couples TRBV3-1 to TRBJ1-2; possible D gene TRBD1, 6 bases. CDR1 is LGHDT, CDR2 YNNKEL, per germline (reference sequence). The CDR3 has 15 residues. With 4 bases removed from V and 11 bases from J, the gap between germline ends came to 23 bases. CDR3 sequence: CASSPTTGGYEGYTF. CDR3 DNA sequence: TGTGCCAGCAGCCCAACGACGGGGGGCTACGAGGGATACACCTTC.

This clonotype was found a few times. The gene calls are TRBV9 and TRBJ2-1, with 9 bases fitting TRBD2. This CDR3 contains 17 residues. The germline gives CDR1 SGDLS, CDR2 YYNGEE. The V segment lost 0 bases and the J segment 5 bases; nucleotides outside the gene matches: 9. CDR3 nucleotide sequence: TGTGCCAGCAGCGTAGAAGCGGGAGGTGGGGTCCACAATGAGCAGTTCTTC. This gives the protein CASSVEAGGGVHNEQFF.

The J gene is TRBJ1-5, the V gene TRBV19; D is perhaps TRBD1 (5 bases). CDR1 LNHDA and CDR2 SQIVND come from the germline V gene (reference sequence). V dropped 3 bases and J dropped 7 bases, with 19 bases sitting between them. The CDR3 spans 16 residues. The DNA of the CDR3 is TGTGCCAGTAGTATCGAACTGGGGCAGGGCGGGCAGCCCCAGCATTTT. As protein: CASSIELGQGGQPQHF. Complete variable domain (other parts from reference TRBV19 and TRBJ1-5): DGGITQSPKYLFRKEGQNVTLSCEQNLNHDAMYWYRQDPGQGLRLIYYSQIVNDFQKGDIAEGYSVSREKKESFPLTVTSAQKNPTAFYLCASSIELGQGGQPQHFGDGTRLSIL.